This record covers a single TCR beta chain. Antigen: not known. The V gene's germline CDR1 is LNHDA and CDR2 SQIVND (reference sequence). Trimming removed 5 bases at V and 4 bases at J, with 14 bases between. This CDR3 is 14 amino acids long. As every portion of the isolated RNA was reverse transcribed, the sequencing read expressed TCRB transcripts. Generated by immunoSEQ multiplex PCR, the TCRdb table keeps only in-frame clones and is missing some. The table includes hundreds of thousands of clones, 13% detected once. This sample stems from a study of beta chain features in type 1 diabetes. Study-level information: Across all samples, over 85 million sorted cells were examined.

Study-wide findings and caveats: People with Type 1 diabetes carried modestly yet significantly shorter TCRB CDR3s in all four CD4+ subsets. A potential PCR bias toward shorter templates would be equal in patient and control samples.

Sequencing was done on a sample of naive CD4+ T cells from blood. J is TRBJ1-2 and V is TRBV19; no clear D gene. This receptor was taken from a man between 18 and 29 years old with type 1 diabetes. CDR3 in DNA: TGTGCCAGTAGTCCCCTTGGGTCCGCCTATGGCTACACCTTC. Encoded protein: CASSPLGSAYGYTF.